Included here is one TCR beta chain sequence, with context. Its antigen is undetermined. This specimen comes from a study of T cells in Graves' hyperthyroidism and ophthalmopathy. Per the germline V gene, CDR1 is MDHEN and CDR2 is SYDVKM. V gave up 6 bases and J gave up 6 bases; unmatched junction bases: 4. CDR3 length: 13 amino acids. Each person with ophthalmopathy scored at least 3 on the Clinical Activity Score, reached NOSPECS grade 4 or higher, and had been ill under 3 months. Patients with uncontrolled infections, other autoimmune diseases, pregnancy or lactation were excluded. Points from the study as a whole: Ophthalmopathy prediction by the model preceded onset by a median about 6.8 months. Most thyroid clonotypes expanded above 0.001 appeared in blood too.

It was RNA transcripts that yielded the amplified TCR beta CDR3 regions. The HTBI set primed first-round TCR CDR3 RT-PCR. TCRdb used MiXCR to reprocess the multiplex PCR reads, holding one entry per CDR3 protein. The sample gives about 640,000 distinct CDR3 sequences, around 20% of which show up once; about 35% is in the top ten. The J gene is TRBJ1-1, the V gene TRBV28; 10 positions match TRBD1. The source is a young man with Graves' ophthalmopathy. Sequencing was done on a sample of blood. The CDR3 reads CASSTGTGAEAFF. CDR3 DNA: TGTGCCAGCAGCACCGGGACAGGGGCTGAAGCTTTCTTT.